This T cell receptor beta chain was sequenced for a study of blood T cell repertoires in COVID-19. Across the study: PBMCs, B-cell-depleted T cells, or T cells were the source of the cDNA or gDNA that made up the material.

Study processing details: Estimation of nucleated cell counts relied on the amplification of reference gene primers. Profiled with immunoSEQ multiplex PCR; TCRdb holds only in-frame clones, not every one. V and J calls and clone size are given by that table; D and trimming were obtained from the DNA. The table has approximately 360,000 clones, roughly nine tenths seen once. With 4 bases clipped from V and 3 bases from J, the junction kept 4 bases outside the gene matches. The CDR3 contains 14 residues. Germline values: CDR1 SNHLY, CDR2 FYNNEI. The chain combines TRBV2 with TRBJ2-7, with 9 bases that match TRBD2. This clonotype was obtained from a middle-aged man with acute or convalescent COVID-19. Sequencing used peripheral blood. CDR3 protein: CASSAAGGSYEQYF. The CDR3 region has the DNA TGTGCCAGCAGTGCAGCGGGAGGTAGCTACGAGCAGTACTTC.